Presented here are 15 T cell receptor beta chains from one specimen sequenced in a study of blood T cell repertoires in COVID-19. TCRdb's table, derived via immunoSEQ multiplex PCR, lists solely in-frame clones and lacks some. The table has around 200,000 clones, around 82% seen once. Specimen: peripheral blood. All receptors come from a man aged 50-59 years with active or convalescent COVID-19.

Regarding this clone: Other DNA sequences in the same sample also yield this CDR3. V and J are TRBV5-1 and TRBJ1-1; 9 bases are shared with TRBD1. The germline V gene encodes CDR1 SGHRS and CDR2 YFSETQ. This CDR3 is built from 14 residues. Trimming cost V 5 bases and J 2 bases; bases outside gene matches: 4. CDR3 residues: CASSRGQGNTEAFF. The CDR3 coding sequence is TGCGCCAGCAGTCGGGGACAGGGCAACACTGAAGCTTTCTTT.

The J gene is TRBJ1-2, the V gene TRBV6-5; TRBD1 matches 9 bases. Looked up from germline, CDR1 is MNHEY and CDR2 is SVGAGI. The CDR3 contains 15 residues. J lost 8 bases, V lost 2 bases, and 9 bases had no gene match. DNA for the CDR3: TGTGCCAGCAGTTACGATACGGGACAGGGTACCGGCTACACCTTC. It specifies CASSYDTGQGTGYTF.

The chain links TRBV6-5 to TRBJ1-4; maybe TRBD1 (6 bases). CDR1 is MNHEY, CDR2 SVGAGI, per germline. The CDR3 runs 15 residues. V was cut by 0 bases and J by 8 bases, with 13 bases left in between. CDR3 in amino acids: CASSYSGRGGEKLFF. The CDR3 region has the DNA TGTGCCAGCAGTTACTCGGGCAGGGGTGGAGAAAAACTGTTTTTT.

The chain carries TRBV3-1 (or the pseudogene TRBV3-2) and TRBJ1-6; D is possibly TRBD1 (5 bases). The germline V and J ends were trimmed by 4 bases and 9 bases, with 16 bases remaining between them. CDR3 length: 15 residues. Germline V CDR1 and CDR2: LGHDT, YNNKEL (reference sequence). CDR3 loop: CASSLKGVGSSPLHF. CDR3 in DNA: TGTGCCAGCAGCCTTAAAGGGGTCGGTAGTTCACCCCTCCACTTT.

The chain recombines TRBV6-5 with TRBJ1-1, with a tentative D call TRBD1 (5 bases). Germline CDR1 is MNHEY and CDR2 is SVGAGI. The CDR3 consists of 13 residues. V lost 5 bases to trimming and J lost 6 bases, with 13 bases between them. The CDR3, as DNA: TGTGCCAGCAGTAGGCAACAGGCCGCTGAAGCTTTCTTT. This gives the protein CASSRQQAAEAFF.

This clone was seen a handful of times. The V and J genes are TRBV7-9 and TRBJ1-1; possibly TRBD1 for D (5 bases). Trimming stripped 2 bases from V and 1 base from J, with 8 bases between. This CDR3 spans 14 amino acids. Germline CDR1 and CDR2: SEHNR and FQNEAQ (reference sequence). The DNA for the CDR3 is TGTGCCAGCAGCTTAAACCAGGGGAACACTGAAGCTTTCTTT. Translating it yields CASSLNQGNTEAFF. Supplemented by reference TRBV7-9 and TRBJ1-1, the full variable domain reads DTGVSQNPRHKITKRGQNVTFRCDPISEHNRLYWYRQTLGQGPEFLTYFQNEAQLEKSRLLSDRFSAERPKGSFSTLEIQRTEQGDSAMYLCASSLNQGNTEAFFGQGTRLTVV.

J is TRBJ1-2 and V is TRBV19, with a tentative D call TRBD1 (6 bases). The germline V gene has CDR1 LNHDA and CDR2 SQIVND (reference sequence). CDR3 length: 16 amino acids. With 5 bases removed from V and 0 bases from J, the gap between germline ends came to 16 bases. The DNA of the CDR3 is TGTGCCAGTAGTTGGAACAGGGTTGTTTCTAACTATGGCTACACCTTC. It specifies CASSWNRVVSNYGYTF.

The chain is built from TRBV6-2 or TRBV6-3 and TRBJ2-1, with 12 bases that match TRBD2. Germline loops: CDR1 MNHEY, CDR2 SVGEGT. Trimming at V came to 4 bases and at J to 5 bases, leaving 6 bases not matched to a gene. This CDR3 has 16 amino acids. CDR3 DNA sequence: TGTGCCAGCAGTTTACGACTAGCGGGGGTCCACAATGAGCAGTTCTTC. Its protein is CASSLRLAGVHNEQFF.

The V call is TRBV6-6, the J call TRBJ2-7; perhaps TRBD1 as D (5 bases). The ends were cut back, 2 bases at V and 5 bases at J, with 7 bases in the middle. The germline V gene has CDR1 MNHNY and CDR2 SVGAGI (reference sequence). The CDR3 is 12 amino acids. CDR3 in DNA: TGTGCCAGCAGTTACGACAGCCACGAGCAGTACTTC. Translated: CASSYDSHEQYF.

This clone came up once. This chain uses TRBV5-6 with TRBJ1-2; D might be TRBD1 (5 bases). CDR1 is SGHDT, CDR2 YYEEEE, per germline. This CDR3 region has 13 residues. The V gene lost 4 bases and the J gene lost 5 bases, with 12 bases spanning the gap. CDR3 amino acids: CASSPGGGYGYTF. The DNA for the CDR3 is TGTGCCAGCAGCCCCGGCGGGGGATATGGCTACACCTTC.

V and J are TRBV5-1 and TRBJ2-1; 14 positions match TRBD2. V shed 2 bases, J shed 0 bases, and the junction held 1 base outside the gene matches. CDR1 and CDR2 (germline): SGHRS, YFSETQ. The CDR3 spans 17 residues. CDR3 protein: CASSFGLAGGSYNEQFF. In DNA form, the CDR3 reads TGCGCCAGCAGCTTCGGACTAGCGGGGGGCTCCTACAATGAGCAGTTCTTC.

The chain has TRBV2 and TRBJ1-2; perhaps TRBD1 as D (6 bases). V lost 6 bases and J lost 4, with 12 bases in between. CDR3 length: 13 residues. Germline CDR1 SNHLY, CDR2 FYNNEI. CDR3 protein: CASRDRLTYGYTF. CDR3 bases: TGTGCCAGCAGGGACAGACTGACCTATGGCTACACCTTC.

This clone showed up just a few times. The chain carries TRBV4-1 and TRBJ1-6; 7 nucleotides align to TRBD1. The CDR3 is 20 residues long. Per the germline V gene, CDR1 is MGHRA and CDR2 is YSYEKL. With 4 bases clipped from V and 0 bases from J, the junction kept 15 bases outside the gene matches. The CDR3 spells CASSPQSPTGRSSYNSPLHF. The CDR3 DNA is TGCGCCAGCAGCCCACAATCCCCGACAGGGCGAAGCTCCTATAATTCACCCCTCCACTTT.

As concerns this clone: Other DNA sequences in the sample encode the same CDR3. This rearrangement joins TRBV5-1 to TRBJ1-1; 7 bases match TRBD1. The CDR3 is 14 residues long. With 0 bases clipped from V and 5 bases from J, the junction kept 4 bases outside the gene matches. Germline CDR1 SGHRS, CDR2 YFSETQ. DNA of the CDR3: TGCGCCAGCAGCTTGGGACAGGGAGGAACTGAAGCTTTCTTT. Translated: CASSLGQGGTEAFF.

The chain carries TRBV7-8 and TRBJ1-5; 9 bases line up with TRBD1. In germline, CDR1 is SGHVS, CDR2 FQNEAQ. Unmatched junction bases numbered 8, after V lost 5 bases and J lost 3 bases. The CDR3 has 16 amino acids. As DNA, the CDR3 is TGTGCCAGCAGCCCCGGGACAGGGAGGATCAATCAGCCCCAGCATTTT. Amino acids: CASSPGTGRINQPQHF.